The clone carrying this TCR beta chain came up many times. The antigen remains undetermined. This entry comes from a study of identical twins. Whole-study results and caveats: Analyses of zero insertions could be partly confounded by invariant MAIT and iNKT cells.

A template switching step contributed a universal primer site, while unique molecular identifiers were present in the cDNA. TCRdb re-called the 5' RACE reads through MiXCR, storing one row per CDR3 protein. The sample yields hundreds of thousands of distinct CDR3 sequences, roughly 6.2% seen once. The TCR sequence derives from a man between 18 and 35 years old in good health. Sequencing was carried out using naive T cells sorted from blood.

The CDR3 is CSVERWETQYF. The CDR3 DNA follows: TGCAGCGTTGAAAGGTGGGAGACCCAGTACTTC. The rearrangement uses TRBV29-1 and TRBJ2-5; D is undetermined. The germline gives CDR1 SQVTM, CDR2 ANQGSEA. The CDR3 totals 11 residues. Trimming took off 2 bases at V and 5 bases at J, with 6 bases between the two ends.